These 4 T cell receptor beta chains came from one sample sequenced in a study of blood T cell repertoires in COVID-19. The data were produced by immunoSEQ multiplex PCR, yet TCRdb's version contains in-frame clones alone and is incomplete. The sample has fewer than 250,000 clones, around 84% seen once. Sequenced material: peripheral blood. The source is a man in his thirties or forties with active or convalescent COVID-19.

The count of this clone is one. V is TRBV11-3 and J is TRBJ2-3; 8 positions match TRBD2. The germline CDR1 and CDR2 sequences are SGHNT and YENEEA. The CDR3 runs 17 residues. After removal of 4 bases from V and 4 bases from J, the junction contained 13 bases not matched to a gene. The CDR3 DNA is TGTGCCAGCAGCTCCCCCAAGGGTAGCGGGGCCGCAGATACGCAGTATTTT. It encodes CASSSPKGSGAADTQYF. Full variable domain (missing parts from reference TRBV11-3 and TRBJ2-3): EAGVVQSPRYKIIEKKQPVAFWCNPISGHNTLYWYLQNLGQGPELLIRYENEEAVDDSQLPKDRFSAERLKGVDSTLKIQPAELGDSAVYLCASSSPKGSGAADTQYFGPGTRLTVL.

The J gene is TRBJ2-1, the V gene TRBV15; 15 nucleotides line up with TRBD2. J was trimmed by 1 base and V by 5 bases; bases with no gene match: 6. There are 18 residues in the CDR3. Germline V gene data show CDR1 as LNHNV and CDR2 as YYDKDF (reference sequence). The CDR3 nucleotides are TGTGCCACCAGCGGACTAGCGGGGGGGCCGGTGTCCTACAATGAGCAGTTCTTC. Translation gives CATSGLAGGPVSYNEQFF.

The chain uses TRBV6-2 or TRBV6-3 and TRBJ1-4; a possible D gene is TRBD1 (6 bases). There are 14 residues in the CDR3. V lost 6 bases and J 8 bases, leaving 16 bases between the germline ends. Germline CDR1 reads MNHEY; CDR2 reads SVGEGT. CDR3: CASSPRGSEEKLFF. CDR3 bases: TGTGCCAGCAGCCCTAGGGGGTCGGAGGAAAAACTGTTTTTT.

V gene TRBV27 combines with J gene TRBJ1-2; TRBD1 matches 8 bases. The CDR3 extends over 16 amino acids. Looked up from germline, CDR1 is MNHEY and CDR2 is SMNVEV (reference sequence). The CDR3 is CARSNLARDRWYRYTF. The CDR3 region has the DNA TGTGCTAGATCAAACTTAGCCCGGGACAGGTGGTATCGCTACACCTTC.